This T cell receptor (beta chain) comes out of a study of regulatory T cells in long-lasting Graves disease. This clonotype was observed many times. The antigen remains undetermined. Time point of the sample: newly diagnosed GD, antithyroid drugs for less than 3 months. PBMC RNA was the source of the TCR library. Graves' disease was diagnosed by American Thyroid Association guidelines. Germline loops: CDR1 SGHNT, CDR2 YYREEE (reference sequence). The CDR3 is made up of 16 amino acids. With V trimmed by 0 bases and J by 3 bases, 7 bases remained unmatched. Construction of the TCR beta libraries employed iRepertoire HTBI primers in conjunction with Arm-PCR of CDR3 regions. TCRdb itself ran the multiplex PCR reads through MiXCR, one entry per CDR3 protein. The table lists about 400,000 distinct CDR3 sequences, approximately 16% of them singletons, with 7.8% in the top ten. Points from the study as a whole: It was in persistent disease that TRBV28, TRBJ1-2 and TRBJ2-5 were favored.

A further study also used this sample, focusing on T cells in Graves' hyperthyroidism and ophthalmopathy. That publication notes: Absent ophthalmopathy progression within 18 months defined stable Graves' hyperthyroidism.

This TCR came from a woman aged 35 to 49 with Graves disease. The material sequenced was peripheral blood mononuclear cells (PBMCs), taken at new diagnosis, from a patient treated with antithyroid drugs. This rearrangement joins TRBV5-4 to TRBJ2-3, with 7 bases fitting TRBD2. The CDR3 DNA sequence: TGTGCCAGCAGCTTGGGGGCGGGAGTGGGTACAGATACGCAGTATTTT. Translation gives CASSLGAGVGTDTQYF.